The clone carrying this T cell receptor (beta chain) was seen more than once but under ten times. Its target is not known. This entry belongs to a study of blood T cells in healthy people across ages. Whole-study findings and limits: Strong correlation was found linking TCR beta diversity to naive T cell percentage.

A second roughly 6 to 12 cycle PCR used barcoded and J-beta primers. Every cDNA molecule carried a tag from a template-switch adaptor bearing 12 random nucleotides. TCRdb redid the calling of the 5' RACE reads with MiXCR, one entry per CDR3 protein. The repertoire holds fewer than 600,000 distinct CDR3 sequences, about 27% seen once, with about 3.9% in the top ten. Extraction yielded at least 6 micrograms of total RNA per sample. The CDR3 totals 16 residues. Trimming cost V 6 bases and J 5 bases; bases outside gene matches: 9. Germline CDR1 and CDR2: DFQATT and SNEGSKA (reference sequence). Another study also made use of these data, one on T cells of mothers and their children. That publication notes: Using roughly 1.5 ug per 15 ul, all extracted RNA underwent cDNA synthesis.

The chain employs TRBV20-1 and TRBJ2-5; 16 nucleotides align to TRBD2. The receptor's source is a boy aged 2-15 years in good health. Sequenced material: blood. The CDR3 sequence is CSALGGLAGGPETQYF. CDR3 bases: TGCAGTGCCTTGGGGGGACTAGCGGGGGGGCCTGAGACCCAGTACTTC.